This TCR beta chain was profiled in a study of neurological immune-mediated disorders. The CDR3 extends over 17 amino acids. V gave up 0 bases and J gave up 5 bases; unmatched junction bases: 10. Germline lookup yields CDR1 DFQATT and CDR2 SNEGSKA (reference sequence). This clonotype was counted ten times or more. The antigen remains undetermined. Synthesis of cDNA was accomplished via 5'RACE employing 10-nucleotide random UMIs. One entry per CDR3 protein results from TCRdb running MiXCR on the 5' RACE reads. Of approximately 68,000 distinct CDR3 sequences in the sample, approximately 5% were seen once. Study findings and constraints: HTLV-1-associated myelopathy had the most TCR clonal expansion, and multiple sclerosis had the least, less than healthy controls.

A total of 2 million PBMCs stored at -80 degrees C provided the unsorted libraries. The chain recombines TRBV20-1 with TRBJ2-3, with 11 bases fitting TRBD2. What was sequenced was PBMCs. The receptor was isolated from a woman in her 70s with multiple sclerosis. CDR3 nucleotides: TGCAGTGCTAGAGATCGGAAAATGACTAGCGGGATAGATACGCAGTATTTT. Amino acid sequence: CSARDRKMTSGIDTQYF.